The 18 T cell receptor beta chains given below trace back to one sample, sequenced in a study of control samples from healthy donors and cancer patients. Assay used: immunoSEQ multiplex PCR; TCRdb lists only in-frame clones, some missing. The profile shows about 130,000 clones, roughly 90% of them singletons. The sequenced sample was blood. The receptors originated from a man aged 18 to 29 in good health.

V is TRBV5-1 and J is TRBJ1-6; D not certain. Germline loops: CDR1 SGHRS, CDR2 YFSETQ. Trimming pared 0 bases from V and 8 bases from J, leaving 15 bases between. The CDR3 consists of 16 residues. CDR3 residues: CASSLVVRKPDSPLHF. The CDR3 region has the DNA TGCGCCAGCAGCTTGGTCGTCCGCAAACCGGATTCACCCCTCCACTTT.

The J gene is TRBJ2-3, the V gene TRBV6-2 or TRBV6-3, with D perhaps TRBD2 (6 bases). The germline V gene has CDR1 MNHEY and CDR2 SVGEGT. The CDR3 runs to 15 residues. Trimming took off 0 bases at V and 7 bases at J, with 14 bases between the two ends. The DNA of the CDR3 is TGTGCCAGCAGTTACTCATCTGGACTATCCTATACGCAGTATTTT. Residues: CASSYSSGLSYTQYF.

The chain combines TRBV10-3 with TRBJ1-1, with TRBD1 matching 7 bases. The CDR3 is 16 residues long. CDR1 and CDR2 from the germline V gene are ENHRY and SYGVKD. V trimming: 6 bases; J trimming: 1 base; junction bases outside the gene matches: 11. The CDR3 sequence is CAISEARDRPNTEAFF. The CDR3 DNA sequence: TGTGCCATCAGCGAAGCGCGGGACAGACCGAACACTGAAGCTTTCTTT.

This chain joins TRBV18 and TRBJ1-5, with D possibly TRBD1 on 5 matching bases. Germline lookup yields CDR1 KGHSH and CDR2 LQKENI. The CDR3 has 14 residues. The V end lost 4 bases, the J end lost 6 bases, and 13 bases lay between the germline ends. The CDR3, as DNA: TGTGCCAGCTCACAGTCCGGGGGTAGTCAGCCCCAGCATTTT. This sequence encodes CASSQSGGSQPQHF.

The genes are TRBV2 and TRBJ1-3; D might be TRBD1 (5 bases). The V gene lost 6 bases and the J gene lost 0 bases, with 12 bases spanning the gap. The CDR3 covers 15 residues. Germline assignment: CDR1 SNHLY and CDR2 FYNNEI. The CDR3 sequence is CASREMGRSGNTIYF. CDR3 DNA sequence: TGTGCCAGCAGGGAGATGGGGCGCTCTGGAAACACCATATATTTT.

The chain joins TRBV5-6 to TRBJ2-5; no clear D gene. CDR1 is SGHDT, CDR2 YYEEEE, per germline. The CDR3 runs to 15 residues. Trimming took 0 bases from V and 0 from J, leaving 9 bases between them. The CDR3 protein is CASSLELVNQETQYF. DNA for the CDR3: TGTGCCAGCAGCTTGGAGCTAGTCAACCAAGAGACCCAGTACTTC.

DNA of the CDR3: TGCGCCAGCAGCCAAAAGGGGGGGCAAAGCAATCAGCCCCAGCATTTT. This gives the protein CASSQKGGQSNQPQHF. The rearrangement joins TRBV4-1 to TRBJ1-5, with a possible D match to TRBD1 (6 bases). Germline-derived CDR1 and CDR2 are MGHRA and YSYEKL. The CDR3 extends over 16 amino acids. The V gene lost 2 bases and the J gene lost 1 base, with 12 bases spanning the gap.

The V gene is TRBV11-2, the J gene TRBJ1-6; D is undetermined. The CDR3 sequence is 17 residues long. V was cut by 1 base and J by 9 bases, with 19 bases left in between. Germline lookup yields CDR1 SGHAT and CDR2 FQNNGV. The CDR3 here is CASSLGQWAGIVSPLHF. CDR3 DNA: TGTGCCAGCAGCTTAGGGCAGTGGGCGGGGATAGTTTCACCCCTCCACTTT.

The CDR3 DNA reads as TGTGCCAGCAGTCCTGACCCACGGACTTTGCCCGAGCAGTACTTC. It specifies CASSPDPRTLPEQYF. The J gene is TRBJ2-7, the V gene TRBV2; a possible D gene is TRBD2 (5 bases). The CDR3 length is 15 residues. Germline-derived CDR1 and CDR2 are SNHLY and FYNNEI. The V and J ends lost 5 bases and 6 bases respectively, with 20 bases between them.

The chain combines TRBV7-2 with TRBJ2-1; D perhaps matches TRBD2 (7 bases). Germline V gives CDR1 SGHTA, CDR2 FQGNSA. Trimming took off 5 bases at V and 8 bases at J, with 25 bases between the two ends. The CDR3 runs to 17 residues. CDR3 DNA sequence: TGTGCCAGCAGCCCAAGGGGGGGAGCGGGGTGGTACTATGAGCAGTTCTTC. Amino acid sequence: CASSPRGGAGWYYEQFF.

The gene calls are TRBV6-6 and TRBJ1-2, with a weak D call TRBD1 (5 bases). With 0 bases removed from V and 8 bases from J, the gap between germline ends came to 13 bases. Looked up from germline, CDR1 is MNHNY and CDR2 is SVGAGI (reference sequence). The CDR3 loop spans 14 amino acids. The CDR3 reads CASSYSGAVWGYTF. The CDR3 DNA follows: TGTGCCAGCAGTTACTCAGGGGCGGTATGGGGCTACACCTTC.

The chain links TRBV30 to TRBJ1-6, with D perhaps matching TRBD1 (6 bases). The ends were cut back, 0 bases at V and 14 bases at J, with 14 bases in the middle. The CDR3 is made up of 13 amino acids. Germline V gene sequence: CDR1 GTSNPN, CDR2 SVGIG (reference sequence). CDR3 nucleotides: TGTGCCTGGAGTGTAACGGGGGGGGCTTCCCTCCACTTT. Translation gives CAWSVTGGASLHF.

J is TRBJ2-7 and V is TRBV25-1; 7 nucleotides match TRBD2. The CDR3 contains 17 residues. The V and J ends lost 4 bases and 1 base, in that order; junction bases with no gene match: 13. Germline V gene lookup returns CDR1 MGHDK and CDR2 SYGVNS. The CDR3 DNA follows: TGTGCCAGCAGTGCCGCCACGGGGGGTTACACATCCTACGAGCAGTACTTC. It codes for CASSAATGGYTSYEQYF.

V gene TRBV3-1 (or the pseudogene TRBV3-2) combines with J gene TRBJ2-7; unclear D gene. The V and J ends lost 1 base and 5 bases respectively, with 3 bases between them. Germline V gene lookup returns CDR1 LGHDT and CDR2 YNNKEL (reference sequence). The CDR3 spans 11 residues. As DNA, the CDR3 is TGTGCCAGCAGCCAAGTAGACGAGCAGTACTTC. Protein: CASSQVDEQYF.

This rearrangement joins TRBV2 to TRBJ1-2, with 7 bases lining up with TRBD1. Germline V gene lookup returns CDR1 SNHLY and CDR2 FYNNEI. The CDR3 spans 14 residues. After removal of 7 bases from V and 5 bases from J, the junction contained 10 bases not matched to a gene. CDR3 sequence: CASTLTGRRYGYTF. CDR3 coding DNA: TGTGCCAGCACCTTGACAGGGAGGCGGTATGGCTACACCTTC. Full variable domain (rest looked up from reference TRBV2 and TRBJ1-2): EPEVTQTPSHQVTQMGQEVILRCVPISNHLYFYWYRQILGQKVEFLVSFYNNEISEKSEIFDDQFSVERPDGSNFTLKIRSTKLEDSAMYFCASTLTGRRYGYTFGSGTRLTVV.

The rearrangement uses TRBV28 and TRBJ1-2; no clear D gene. Trimming took off 3 bases at V and 4 bases at J, with 3 bases between the two ends. The CDR3 spans 11 residues. Germline V gene lookup returns CDR1 MDHEN and CDR2 SYDVKM. CDR3 sequence: CASSFTYGYTF. The CDR3 region has the DNA TGTGCCAGCAGTTTCACCTATGGCTACACCTTC.

This chain links TRBV4-2 with TRBJ2-7, with TRBD2 identical over 8 bases. Unmatched junction bases numbered 8, after V lost 4 bases and J lost 3 bases. The CDR3 runs to 15 residues. Germline CDR1 reads LGHNA; CDR2 reads YNFKEQ. CDR3 bases: TGTGCCAGCAGCCTAGTAGCGGGGACCAGCTACGAGCAGTACTTC. Encoded protein: CASSLVAGTSYEQYF.

The J gene is TRBJ1-1, the V gene TRBV5-1, with TRBD1 matching over 10 bases. Trimming cost V 4 bases and J 12 bases; bases outside gene matches: 18. The CDR3 covers 16 residues. The germline V gene has CDR1 SGHRS and CDR2 YFSETQ. DNA for the CDR3: TGCGCCAGCAGCATCGATCTCCACGGACAGGGGGTAAGGACTTTCTTT. As protein: CASSIDLHGQGVRTFF.